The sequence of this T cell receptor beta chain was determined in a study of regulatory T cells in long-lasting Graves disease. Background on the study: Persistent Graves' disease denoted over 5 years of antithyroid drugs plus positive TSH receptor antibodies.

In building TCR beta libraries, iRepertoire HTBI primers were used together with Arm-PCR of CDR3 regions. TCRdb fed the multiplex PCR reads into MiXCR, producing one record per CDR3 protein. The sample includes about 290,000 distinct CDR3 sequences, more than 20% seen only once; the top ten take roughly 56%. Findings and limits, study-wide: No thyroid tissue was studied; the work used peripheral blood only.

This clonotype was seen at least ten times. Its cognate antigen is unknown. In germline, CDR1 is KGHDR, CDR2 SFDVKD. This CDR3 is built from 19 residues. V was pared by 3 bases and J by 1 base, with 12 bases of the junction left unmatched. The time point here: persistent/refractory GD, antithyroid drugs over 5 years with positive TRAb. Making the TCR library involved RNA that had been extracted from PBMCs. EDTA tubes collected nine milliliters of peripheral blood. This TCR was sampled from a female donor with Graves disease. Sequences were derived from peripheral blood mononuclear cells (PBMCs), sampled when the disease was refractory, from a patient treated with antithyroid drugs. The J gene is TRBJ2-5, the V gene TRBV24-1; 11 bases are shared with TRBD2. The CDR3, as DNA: TGTGCCACCAGTGATAACACCCCGGGACTAGCGGACTTCCAAGAGACCCAGTACTTC. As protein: CATSDNTPGLADFQETQYF.